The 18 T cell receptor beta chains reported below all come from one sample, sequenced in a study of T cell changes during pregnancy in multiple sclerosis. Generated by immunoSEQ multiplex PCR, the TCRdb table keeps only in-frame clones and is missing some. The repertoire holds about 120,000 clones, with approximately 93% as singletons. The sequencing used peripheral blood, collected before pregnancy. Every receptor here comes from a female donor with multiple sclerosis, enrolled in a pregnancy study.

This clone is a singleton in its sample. In nucleotides, the CDR3 is TGTGCCAGCAGATCAAGGGCCGAAGTGGGGCCCTACAATGAGCAGTTCTTC. Translating gives CASRSRAEVGPYNEQFF. The chain employs TRBV11-2 and TRBJ2-1; possibly TRBD1 for D (5 bases). Germline CDR1 is SGHAT and CDR2 is FQNNGV. V shed 6 bases and J shed 2 bases, with 20 bases lying between them. The CDR3 is made up of 17 amino acids. The complete variable domain, with remaining parts taken from reference TRBV11-2 and TRBJ2-1, reads EAGVAQSPRYKIIEKRQSVAFWCNPISGHATLYWYQQILGQGPKLLIQFQNNGVVDDSQLPKDRFSAERLKGVDSTLKIQPAKLEDSAVYLCASRSRAEVGPYNEQFFGPGTRLTVL.

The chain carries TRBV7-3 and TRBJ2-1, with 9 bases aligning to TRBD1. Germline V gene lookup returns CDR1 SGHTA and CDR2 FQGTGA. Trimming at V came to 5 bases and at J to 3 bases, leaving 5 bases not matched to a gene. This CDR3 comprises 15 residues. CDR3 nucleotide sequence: TGTGCCAGCAGCACAGGGGGCCCTTTCTACAATGAGCAGTTCTTC. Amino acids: CASSTGGPFYNEQFF. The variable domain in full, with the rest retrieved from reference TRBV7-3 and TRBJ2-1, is GAGVSQTPSNKVTEKGKYVELRCDPISGHTALYWYRQSLGQGPEFLIYFQGTGAADDSGLPNDRFFAVRPEGSVSTLKIQRTERGDSAVYLCASSTGGPFYNEQFFGPGTRLTVL.

The CDR3 nucleotides are TGTGCCAGCAGGCTAGCGGGAGAGAACGAGCAGTACTTC. It specifies CASRLAGENEQYF. V usage is TRBV7-3 and J usage is TRBJ2-7, with TRBD2 matching over 10 bases. CDR1 is SGHTA and CDR2 is FQGTGA in the germline V gene. J gave up 5 bases and V 6 bases, and 4 bases lay outside the gene matches. CDR3 length equals 13 residues.

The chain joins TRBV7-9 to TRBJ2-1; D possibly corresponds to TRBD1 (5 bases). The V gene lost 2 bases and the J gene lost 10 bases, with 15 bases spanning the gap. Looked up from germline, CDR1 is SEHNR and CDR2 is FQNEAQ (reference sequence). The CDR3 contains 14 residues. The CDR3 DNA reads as TGTGCCAGCAGCTTAAGGGGTGGCGATGGAGAGCAGTTCTTC. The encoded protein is CASSLRGGDGEQFF.

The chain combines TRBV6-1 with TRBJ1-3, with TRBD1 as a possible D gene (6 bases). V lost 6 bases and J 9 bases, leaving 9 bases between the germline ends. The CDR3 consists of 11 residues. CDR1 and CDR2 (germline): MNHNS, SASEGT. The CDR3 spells CASRSGVTIYF. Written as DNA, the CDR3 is TGTGCCAGCAGGTCAGGGGTCACCATATATTTT.

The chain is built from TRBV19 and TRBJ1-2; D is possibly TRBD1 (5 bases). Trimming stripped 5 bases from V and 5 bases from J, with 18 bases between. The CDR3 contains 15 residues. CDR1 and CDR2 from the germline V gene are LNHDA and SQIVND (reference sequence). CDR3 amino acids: CASSSQQVGIYGYTF. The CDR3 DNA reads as TGTGCCAGTAGTTCCCAACAGGTGGGGATATATGGCTACACCTTC.

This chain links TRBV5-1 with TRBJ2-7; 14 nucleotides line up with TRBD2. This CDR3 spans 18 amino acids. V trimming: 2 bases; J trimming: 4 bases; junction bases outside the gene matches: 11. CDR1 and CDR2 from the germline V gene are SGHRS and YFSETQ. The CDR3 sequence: CASSFLAGTSGSPYEQYF. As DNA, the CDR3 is TGCGCCAGCAGCTTTTTAGCCGGGACTAGCGGGAGTCCATACGAGCAGTACTTC.

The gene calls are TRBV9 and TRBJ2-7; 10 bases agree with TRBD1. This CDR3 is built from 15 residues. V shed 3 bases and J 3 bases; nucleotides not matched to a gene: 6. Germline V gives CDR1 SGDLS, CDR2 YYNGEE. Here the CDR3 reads CASSAAGTGVYEQYF. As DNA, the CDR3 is TGTGCCAGCAGCGCCGCCGGGACAGGGGTCTACGAGCAGTACTTC.

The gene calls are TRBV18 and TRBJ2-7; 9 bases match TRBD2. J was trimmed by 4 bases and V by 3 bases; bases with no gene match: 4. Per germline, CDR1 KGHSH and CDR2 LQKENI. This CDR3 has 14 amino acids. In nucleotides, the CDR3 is TGTGCCAGCTCACCCTTAGCGGGAGAGTACGAGCAGTACTTC. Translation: CASSPLAGEYEQYF.

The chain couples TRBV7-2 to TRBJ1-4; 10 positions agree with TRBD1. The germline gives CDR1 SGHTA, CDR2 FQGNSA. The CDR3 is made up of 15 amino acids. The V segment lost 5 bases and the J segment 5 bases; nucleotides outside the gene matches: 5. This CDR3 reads CASSPRTGGNEKLFF. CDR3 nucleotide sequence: TGTGCCAGCAGCCCCCGGACAGGGGGGAATGAAAAACTGTTTTTT.

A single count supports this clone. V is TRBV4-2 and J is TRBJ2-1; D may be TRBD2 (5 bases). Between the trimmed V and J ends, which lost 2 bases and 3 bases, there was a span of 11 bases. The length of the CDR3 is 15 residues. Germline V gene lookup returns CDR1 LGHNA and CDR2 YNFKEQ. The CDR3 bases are TGTGCCAGCAGCCAACAGCGGCTTTTCTACAATGAGCAGTTCTTC. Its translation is CASSQQRLFYNEQFF.

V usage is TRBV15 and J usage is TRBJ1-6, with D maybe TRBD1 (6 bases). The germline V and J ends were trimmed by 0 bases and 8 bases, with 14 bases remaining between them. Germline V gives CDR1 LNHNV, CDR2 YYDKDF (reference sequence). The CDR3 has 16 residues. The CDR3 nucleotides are TGTGCCACCAGCAGAGATCCGGGGGGGCAGGATTCACCCCTCCACTTT. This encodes CATSRDPGGQDSPLHF.

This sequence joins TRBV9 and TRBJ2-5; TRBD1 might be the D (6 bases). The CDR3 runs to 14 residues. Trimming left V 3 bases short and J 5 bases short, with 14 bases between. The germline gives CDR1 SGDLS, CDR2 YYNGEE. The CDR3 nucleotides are TGTGCCAGCAGCGCCACTGGGGGCGAGGAGACCCAGTACTTC. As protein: CASSATGGEETQYF.

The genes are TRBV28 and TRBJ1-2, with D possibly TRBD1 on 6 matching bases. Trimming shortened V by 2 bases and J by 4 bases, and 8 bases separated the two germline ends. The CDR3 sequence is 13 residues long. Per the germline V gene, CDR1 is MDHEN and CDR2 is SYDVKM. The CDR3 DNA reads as TGTGCCAGCAGTTTACTAGGGGGCTATGGCTACACCTTC. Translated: CASSLLGGYGYTF.

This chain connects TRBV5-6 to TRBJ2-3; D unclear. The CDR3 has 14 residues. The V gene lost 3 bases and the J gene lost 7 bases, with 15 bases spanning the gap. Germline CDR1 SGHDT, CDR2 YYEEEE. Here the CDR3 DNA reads TGTGCCAGCAGCTCCGGATCGGCGGCTAATACGCAGTATTTT. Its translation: CASSSGSAANTQYF.

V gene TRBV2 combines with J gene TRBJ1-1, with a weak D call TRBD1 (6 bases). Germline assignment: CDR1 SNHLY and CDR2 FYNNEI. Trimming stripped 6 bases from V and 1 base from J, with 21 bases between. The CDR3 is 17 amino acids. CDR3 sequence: CASRPLQGGATNTEAFF. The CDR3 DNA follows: TGTGCCAGCAGGCCCCTCCAAGGGGGGGCGACGAACACTGAAGCTTTCTTT.

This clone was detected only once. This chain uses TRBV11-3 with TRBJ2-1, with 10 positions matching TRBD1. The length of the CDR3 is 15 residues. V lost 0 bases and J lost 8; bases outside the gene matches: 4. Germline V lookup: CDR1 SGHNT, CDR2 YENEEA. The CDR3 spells CASSLETGGSYEQFF. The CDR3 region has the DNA TGTGCCAGCAGCTTAGAGACAGGGGGCTCTTATGAGCAGTTCTTC. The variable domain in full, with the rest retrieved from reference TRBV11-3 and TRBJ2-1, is EAGVVQSPRYKIIEKKQPVAFWCNPISGHNTLYWYLQNLGQGPELLIRYENEEAVDDSQLPKDRFSAERLKGVDSTLKIQPAELGDSAVYLCASSLETGGSYEQFFGPGTRLTVL.

CDR3 region: CASRRTGYNQPQHF. The CDR3 DNA sequence: TGTGCCAGCAGACGTACAGGGTACAATCAGCCCCAGCATTTT. The chain employs TRBV28 and TRBJ1-5; tentative D call: TRBD1 (6 bases). V shed 6 bases and J shed 3 bases, with 12 bases lying between them. The CDR3 length is 14 residues. CDR1 MDHEN and CDR2 SYDVKM come from the germline V gene.